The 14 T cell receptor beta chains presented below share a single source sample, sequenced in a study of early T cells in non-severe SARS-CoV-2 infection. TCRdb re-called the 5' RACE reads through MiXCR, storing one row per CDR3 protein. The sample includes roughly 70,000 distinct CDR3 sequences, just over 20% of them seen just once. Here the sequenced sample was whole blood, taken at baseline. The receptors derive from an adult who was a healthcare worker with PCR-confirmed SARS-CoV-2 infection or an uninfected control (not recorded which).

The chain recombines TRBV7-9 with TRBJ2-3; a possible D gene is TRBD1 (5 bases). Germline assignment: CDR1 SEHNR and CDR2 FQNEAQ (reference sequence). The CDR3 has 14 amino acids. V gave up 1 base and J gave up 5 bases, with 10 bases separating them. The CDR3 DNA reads TGTGCCAGCAGCTTAGAACAGGTCATAGATACGCAGTATTTT. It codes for CASSLEQVIDTQYF.

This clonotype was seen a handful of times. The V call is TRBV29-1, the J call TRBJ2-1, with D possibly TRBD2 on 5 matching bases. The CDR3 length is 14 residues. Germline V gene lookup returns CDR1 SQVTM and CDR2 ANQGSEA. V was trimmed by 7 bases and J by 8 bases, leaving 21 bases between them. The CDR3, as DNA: TGCAGCGGAAGGGAGAGAAGGAATGCCGATGAGCAGTTCTTC. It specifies CSGRERRNADEQFF.

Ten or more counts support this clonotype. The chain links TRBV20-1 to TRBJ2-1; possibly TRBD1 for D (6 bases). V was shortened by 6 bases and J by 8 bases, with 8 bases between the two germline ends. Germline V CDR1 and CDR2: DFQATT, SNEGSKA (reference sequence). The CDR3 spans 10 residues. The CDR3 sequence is CSAEGDEQFF. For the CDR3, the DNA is TGCAGTGCAGAGGGGGATGAGCAGTTCTTC.

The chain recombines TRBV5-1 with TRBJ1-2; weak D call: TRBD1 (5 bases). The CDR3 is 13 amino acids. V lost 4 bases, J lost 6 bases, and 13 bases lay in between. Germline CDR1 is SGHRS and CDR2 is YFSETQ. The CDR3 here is CASSRSGTDGYTF. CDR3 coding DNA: TGCGCCAGCAGCCGGTCCGGGACGGATGGCTACACCTTC.

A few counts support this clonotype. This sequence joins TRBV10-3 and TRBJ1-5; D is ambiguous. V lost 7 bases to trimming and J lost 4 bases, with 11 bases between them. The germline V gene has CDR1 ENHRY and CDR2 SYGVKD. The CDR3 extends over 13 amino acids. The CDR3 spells CAITAASNQPQHF. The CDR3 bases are TGTGCCATCACAGCGGCTTCAAATCAGCCCCAGCATTTT.

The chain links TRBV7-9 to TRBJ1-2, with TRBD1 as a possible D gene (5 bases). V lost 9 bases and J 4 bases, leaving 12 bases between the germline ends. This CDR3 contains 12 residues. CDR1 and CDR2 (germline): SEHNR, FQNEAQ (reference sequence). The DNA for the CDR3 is TGTGCCAGTACTGGAGGGGCCTATGGCTACACCTTC. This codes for CASTGGAYGYTF. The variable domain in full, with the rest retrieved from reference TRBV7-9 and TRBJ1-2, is DTGVSQNPRHKITKRGQNVTFRCDPISEHNRLYWYRQTLGQGPEFLTYFQNEAQLEKSRLLSDRFSAERPKGSFSTLEIQRTEQGDSAMYLCASTGGAYGYTFGSGTRLTVV.

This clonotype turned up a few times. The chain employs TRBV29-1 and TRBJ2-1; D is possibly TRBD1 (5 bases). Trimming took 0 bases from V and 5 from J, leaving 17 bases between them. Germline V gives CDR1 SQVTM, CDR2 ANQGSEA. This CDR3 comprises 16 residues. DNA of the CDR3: TGCAGCGTTGAAGATCACAGGAAACTATACAACAATGAGCAGTTCTTC. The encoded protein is CSVEDHRKLYNNEQFF.

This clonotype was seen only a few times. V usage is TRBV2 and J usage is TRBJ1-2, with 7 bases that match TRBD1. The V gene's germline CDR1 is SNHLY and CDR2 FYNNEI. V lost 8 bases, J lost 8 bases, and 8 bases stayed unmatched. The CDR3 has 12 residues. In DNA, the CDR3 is TGTGCCAGCGGGGGACAGTCAATAGGCTACACCTTC. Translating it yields CASGGQSIGYTF. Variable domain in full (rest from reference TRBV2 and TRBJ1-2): EPEVTQTPSHQVTQMGQEVILRCVPISNHLYFYWYRQILGQKVEFLVSFYNNEISEKSEIFDDQFSVERPDGSNFTLKIRSTKLEDSAMYFCASGGQSIGYTFGSGTRLTVV.

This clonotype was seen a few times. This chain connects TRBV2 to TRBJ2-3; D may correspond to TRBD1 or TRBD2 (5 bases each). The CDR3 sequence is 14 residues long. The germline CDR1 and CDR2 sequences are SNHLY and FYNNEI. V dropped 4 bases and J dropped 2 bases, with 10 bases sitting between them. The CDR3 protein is CASSAQGPTDTQYF. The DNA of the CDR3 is TGTGCCAGCAGTGCGCAGGGACCCACAGATACGCAGTATTTT.

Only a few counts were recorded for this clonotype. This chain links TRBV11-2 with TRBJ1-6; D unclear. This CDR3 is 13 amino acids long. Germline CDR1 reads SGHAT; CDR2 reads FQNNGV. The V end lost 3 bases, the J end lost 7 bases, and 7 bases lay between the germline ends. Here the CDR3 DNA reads TGTGCCAGCAGCTTGGAGTCGAATTCACCCCTCCACTTT. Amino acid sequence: CASSLESNSPLHF.

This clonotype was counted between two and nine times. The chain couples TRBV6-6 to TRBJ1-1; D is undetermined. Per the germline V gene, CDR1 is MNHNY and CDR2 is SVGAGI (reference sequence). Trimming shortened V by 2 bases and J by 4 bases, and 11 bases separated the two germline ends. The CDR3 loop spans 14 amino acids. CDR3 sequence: CASSYLQTFTEAFF. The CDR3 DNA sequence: TGTGCCAGCAGTTACCTCCAGACTTTCACTGAAGCTTTCTTT.

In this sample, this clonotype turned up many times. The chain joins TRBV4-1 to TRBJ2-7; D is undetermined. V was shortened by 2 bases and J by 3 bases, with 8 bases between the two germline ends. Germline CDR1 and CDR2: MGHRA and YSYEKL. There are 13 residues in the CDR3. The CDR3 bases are TGCGCCAGCAGCCAAAGCCCGGGCTACGAGCAGTACTTC. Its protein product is CASSQSPGYEQYF.

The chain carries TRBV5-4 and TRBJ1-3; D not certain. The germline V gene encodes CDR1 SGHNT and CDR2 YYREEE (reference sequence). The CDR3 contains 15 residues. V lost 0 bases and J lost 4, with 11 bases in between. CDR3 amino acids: CASSLAGGAGNTIYF. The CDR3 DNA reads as TGTGCCAGCAGCTTGGCCGGAGGAGCCGGAAACACCATATATTTT.

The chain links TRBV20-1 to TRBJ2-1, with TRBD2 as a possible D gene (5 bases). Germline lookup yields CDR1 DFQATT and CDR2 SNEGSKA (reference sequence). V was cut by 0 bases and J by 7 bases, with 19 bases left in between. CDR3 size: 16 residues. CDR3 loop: CSARDNELLWRNEQFF. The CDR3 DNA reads TGCAGTGCTAGAGATAACGAGCTGCTCTGGAGGAATGAGCAGTTCTTC.